This TCR beta chain emerged from a study of blood T cells in healthy people across ages. Notes on this clonotype: Its antigen is as yet unknown.

Sample-barcoded 5' priming and a J-beta primer mix drove a second PCR of roughly 7 to 11 cycles. TCRdb reanalysed the 5' RACE reads using MiXCR and keeps one entry per CDR3 protein. This table has over 600,000 distinct CDR3 sequences, about 61% appearing once. Overall study results and limits: Diversity was higher, and naive CD4+ cells more numerous, in long-lived donors than in aged donors. Naive T cell percentage showed a strong correlation with TCR beta diversity. The fall in TCR beta diversity per million T cells was roughly linear with age.

The CDR3 is made up of 15 amino acids. The germline CDR1 and CDR2 sequences are KGHSY and FQNENV. V was trimmed by 0 bases and J by 6 bases, leaving 14 bases between them. The V call is TRBV16, the J call TRBJ1-2, with TRBD1 as a possible D gene (5 bases). The sequenced sample consisted of blood. The origin of this receptor is a man aged 40-49 years in good health. CDR3 sequence reads: CASSQSSRVLHGYTF. DNA of the CDR3: TGTGCCAGCAGCCAATCAAGCAGGGTTCTTCATGGCTACACCTTC.